Described below is a single T cell receptor beta chain sequence and its context. The antigen is unknown. This sample was taken from a study of blood T cells in healthy people across ages. The study, taken as a whole, reports: A roughly linear fall in TCR beta diversity per million T cells was seen with increasing age.

The CDR3 runs 14 residues. From germline, CDR1 is DFQATT and CDR2 SNEGSKA (reference sequence). V was pared by 3 bases and J by 2 bases, with 12 bases between. Combining a sample-barcoded 5' primer with a J-beta primer mix, a second PCR ran for about 7 to 12 cycles. TCRdb reanalysed the 5' RACE reads using MiXCR and keeps one entry per CDR3 protein. The profile shows approximately 2,000,000 distinct CDR3 sequences, more than 35% of them singletons. V is TRBV20-1 and J is TRBJ2-3; D uncertain. This TCR came from a human donor in good health. The sequenced sample was blood. CDR3 coding DNA: TGCAGTGCTAGTATCGGACCCACCACAGATACGCAGTATTTT. It yields the protein CSASIGPTTDTQYF.